The 27 T cell receptor beta chains reported below all come from one sample, sequenced in a study of blood T cell repertoires in COVID-19. Sequenced by immunoSEQ multiplex PCR; TCRdb stores in-frame clones only, minus some. The repertoire includes roughly 67,000 clones, over 75% of them detected once, and approximately 25% sits in the top ten. Sample: peripheral blood. These receptors were taken from a middle-aged man with acute or convalescent COVID-19.

This chain joins TRBV18 and TRBJ2-5; perhaps TRBD1 as D (5 bases). Germline V CDR1 and CDR2: KGHSH, LQKENI. The CDR3 is 13 residues long. V lost 3 bases and J 5 bases, leaving 10 bases between the germline ends. CDR3 protein: CASSPVAGETQYF. The CDR3 DNA is TGTGCCAGCTCACCCGTTGCAGGGGAGACCCAGTACTTC.

The genes are TRBV7-3 and TRBJ1-3, with 7 bases aligning to TRBD1. V gave up 5 bases and J gave up 4 bases; unmatched junction bases: 2. The CDR3 has 13 amino acids. Germline V lookup: CDR1 SGHTA, CDR2 FQGTGA. The CDR3 sequence is CASSADRGNTIYF. The DNA of the CDR3 is TGTGCCAGCAGCGCGGACAGGGGAAACACCATATATTTT.

The chain recombines TRBV7-9 with TRBJ2-3; a possible D gene is TRBD1 (5 bases). The CDR3 has 15 amino acids. Trimming stripped 1 base from V and 4 bases from J, with 12 bases between. Germline V gene sequence: CDR1 SEHNR, CDR2 FQNEAQ (reference sequence). The CDR3 here is CASSLEGLRPDTQYF. The CDR3 bases are TGTGCCAGCAGCTTAGAGGGGCTAAGGCCAGATACGCAGTATTTT. Supplemented by reference TRBV7-9 and TRBJ2-3, the full variable domain reads DTGVSQNPRHKITKRGQNVTFRCDPISEHNRLYWYRQTLGQGPEFLTYFQNEAQLEKSRLLSDRFSAERPKGSFSTLEIQRTEQGDSAMYLCASSLEGLRPDTQYFGPGTRLTVL.

As DNA, the CDR3 is TGTGCCAGCCGTTATGCACTGCGGGACAGGGCTGAGCAGTACGTC. Its protein is CASRYALRDRAEQYV. The chain carries TRBV6-5 and TRBJ2-7, with 9 bases lining up with TRBD1. The CDR3 totals 15 residues. Germline V gene lookup returns CDR1 MNHEY and CDR2 SVGAGI.

The gene calls are TRBV18 and TRBJ2-1, with TRBD1 matching 7 bases. The CDR3 is made up of 15 amino acids. Germline lookup yields CDR1 KGHSH and CDR2 LQKENI. V was clipped by 3 bases and J by 0 bases; unmatched bases: 2. The CDR3 sequence is CASSPTGSSYNEQFF. Written as DNA, the CDR3 is TGTGCCAGCTCACCGACAGGGAGCTCCTACAATGAGCAGTTCTTC. The complete variable domain, with remaining parts taken from reference TRBV18 and TRBJ2-1, reads NAGVMQNPRHLVRRRGQEARLRCSPMKGHSHVYWYRQLPEEGLKFMVYLQKENIIDESGMPKERFSAEFPKEGPSILRIQQVVRGDSAAYFCASSPTGSSYNEQFFGPGTRLTVL.

V gene TRBV7-8 combines with J gene TRBJ2-7; a weak D match, TRBD2 (6 bases). CDR3 length: 16 residues. V lost 5 bases, J lost 3 bases, and 20 bases lay in between. Germline V gives CDR1 SGHVS, CDR2 FQNEAQ. The CDR3 region is CASSRSRGKFFYEQYV. Written as DNA, the CDR3 is TGTGCCAGCAGCCGAAGCCGGGGGAAGTTTTTCTACGAGCAGTACGTC.

The V call is TRBV7-3, the J call TRBJ2-2; maybe TRBD2 (6 bases). V shed 4 bases and J shed 5 bases, with 17 bases lying between them. Germline V CDR1 and CDR2: SGHTA, FQGTGA. The CDR3 consists of 16 residues. Written as DNA, the CDR3 is TGTGCCAGCAGCTCCCACCCGGGGGTCGCGACCGGGGAGCTGTTTTTT. This translates into CASSSHPGVATGELFF.

Worth noting for this clone: The junction and the germline gene differ at one end; a read error may be behind it. V is TRBV7-7 and J is TRBJ2-5; 13 bases agree with TRBD2. Germline CDR1 reads SSHAT; CDR2 reads FNYEAQ (reference sequence). The CDR3 covers 16 residues. The CDR3 nucleotides read TGTGCTAGCAGCCTCGGACTAGCGGGGGTTCAAGAGACCCAGTACTTC. Translating it yields CASSLGLAGVQETQYF.

This chain joins TRBV6-5 and TRBJ2-1; D not resolved. Germline CDR1 reads MNHEY; CDR2 reads SVGAGI. The CDR3 consists of 16 residues. V lost 2 bases to trimming and J lost 3 bases, with 14 bases between them. CDR3 sequence (DNA): TGTGCCAGCAGTTACGGCAGGTCACTCCTCTACAATGAGCAGTTCTTC. Its protein is CASSYGRSLLYNEQFF.

The rearrangement uses TRBV6-6 and TRBJ2-3, with D perhaps TRBD1 (6 bases). Germline lookup yields CDR1 MNHNY and CDR2 SVGAGI (reference sequence). Trimming shortened V by 7 bases and J by 2 bases, and 16 bases separated the two germline ends. The CDR3 sequence is 15 residues long. CDR3 DNA: TGTGCCAGCATGGACCTGGACAGTTACACAGATACGCAGTATTTT. Translating gives CASMDLDSYTDTQYF.

V and J are TRBV11-2 and TRBJ2-5, with 10 nucleotides matching TRBD1. With 4 bases clipped from V and 2 bases from J, the junction kept 7 bases outside the gene matches. This CDR3 has 16 amino acids. From germline, CDR1 is SGHAT and CDR2 FQNNGV. The CDR3 reads CASSYRTGGGQETQYF. The CDR3 DNA is TGTGCCAGCAGCTACCGGACAGGGGGAGGGCAAGAGACCCAGTACTTC.

CDR3 region: CASSLGAGYTGELFF. CDR3 bases: TGTGCCAGCAGCTTGGGGGCAGGGTACACCGGGGAGCTGTTTTTT. The chain has TRBV5-5 and TRBJ2-2; possibly TRBD1 for D (5 bases). Germline loops: CDR1 SGHKS, CDR2 YYEKEE (reference sequence). The length of the CDR3 is 15 residues. The V and J ends lost 0 bases and 3 bases respectively, with 9 bases between them.

The V and J genes are TRBV15 and TRBJ2-3; 8 bases align to TRBD2. CDR3 length: 15 residues. The germline CDR1 and CDR2 sequences are LNHNV and YYDKDF (reference sequence). The junction had 4 bases not matched to a gene; V was cut back by 1 base and J by 4 bases. For the CDR3, the DNA is TGTGCCACCAGCAGAGCCCTCGGGGGGGCAGATACGCAGTATTTT. It translates to CATSRALGGADTQYF. The variable domain in full, completed from reference TRBV15 and TRBJ2-3, reads DAMVIQNPRYQVTQFGKPVTLSCSQTLNHNVMYWYQQKSSQAPKLLFHYYDKDFNNEADTPDNFQSRRPNTSFCFLDIRSPGLGDTAMYLCATSRALGGADTQYFGPGTRLTVL.

This chain joins TRBV28 and TRBJ1-3; D call uncertain. The CDR3 contains 13 residues. CDR1 MDHEN and CDR2 SYDVKM come from the germline V gene. Trimming cost V 6 bases and J 7 bases, with 13 bases left between them. Written as DNA, the CDR3 is TGTGCCAGCAGCATTGAGGAGGCGAACACCATATATTTT. It specifies CASSIEEANTIYF.

The chain is built from TRBV7-9 and TRBJ2-2; weak D call: TRBD1 (5 bases). Germline values: CDR1 SEHNR, CDR2 FQNEAQ (reference sequence). Trimming removed 7 bases at V and 4 bases at J, with 19 bases between. The CDR3 length is 16 residues. This chain's CDR3 is CASTPKGATGTGELFF. As DNA, the CDR3 is TGTGCCAGCACCCCGAAAGGGGCCACTGGCACCGGGGAGCTGTTTTTT.

The chain couples TRBV18 to TRBJ2-3; 8 nucleotides match TRBD1. With V trimmed by 0 bases and J by 1 base, 9 bases remained unmatched. Per germline, CDR1 KGHSH and CDR2 LQKENI. This CDR3 comprises 18 residues. CDR3 amino acids: CASSPPQGTGGGTDTQYF. CDR3 nucleotides: TGTGCCAGCTCACCACCGCAAGGAACAGGGGGTGGCACAGATACGCAGTATTTT.

In this sample, this clone turned up once. The chain combines TRBV3-1 (or the pseudogene TRBV3-2) with TRBJ2-7; the match to TRBD1 covers 7 bases. Looked up from germline, CDR1 is LGHDT and CDR2 is YNNKEL (reference sequence). V lost 1 base to trimming and J lost 4 bases; unmatched junction nucleotides: 4. The CDR3 loop spans 14 amino acids. This chain's CDR3 is CASSQGIRGYEQYF. CDR3 DNA: TGTGCCAGCAGCCAAGGCATCAGGGGGTACGAGCAGTACTTC.

The chain couples TRBV18 to TRBJ2-6; no clear D. Germline CDR1 KGHSH, CDR2 LQKENI. The V end was cut by 3 bases, the J end by 1 base, with 22 bases between. The CDR3 totals 20 residues. The CDR3 reads CASSPAGSPRMESGANVLTF. The CDR3 nucleotides are TGTGCCAGCTCACCGGCCGGTAGTCCGCGGATGGAGTCTGGGGCCAACGTCCTGACTTTC.

The chain links TRBV23-1 to TRBJ1-3, with 9 bases matching TRBD1. TRBV23-1 is sorted into the ORF group, with uncertain function. The J segment lost 4 bases and the V segment lost 6 bases, leaving 10 bases of the junction unmatched. The length of the CDR3 is 16 residues. The CDR3 reads CASRYQQGARGNTIYF. The CDR3 DNA sequence: TGCGCCAGCAGATACCAACAGGGGGCGCGAGGAAACACCATATATTTT.

V is TRBV3-1 (or the pseudogene TRBV3-2) and J is TRBJ1-6; 8 bases map to TRBD1. With 5 bases clipped from V and 9 bases from J, the junction kept 15 bases outside the gene matches. This CDR3 is 17 amino acids long. The germline CDR1 and CDR2 sequences are LGHDT and YNNKEL (reference sequence). CDR3 loop: CASSAGQGIRDGSPLHF. Here the CDR3 DNA reads TGTGCCAGCAGCGCTGGACAGGGAATTCGGGATGGTTCACCCCTCCACTTT.

The chain is built from TRBV6-5 and TRBJ1-6; a possible D gene is TRBD1 (5 bases). Germline V CDR1 and CDR2: MNHEY, SVGAGI. V lost 6 bases, J lost 7 bases, and 13 bases lay in between. The CDR3 is 14 amino acids. The CDR3 coding sequence is TGTGCCAGCAGAGCAGGGAATTTGAATTCACCCCTCCACTTT. This translates into CASRAGNLNSPLHF.

The gene calls are TRBV11-1 and TRBJ2-3, with TRBD1 as a possible D gene (5 bases). Germline lookup yields CDR1 SGHAT and CDR2 FQDESV (reference sequence). The V and J ends lost 1 base and 6 bases respectively, with 8 bases between them. The CDR3 spans 13 residues. The CDR3 spells CASSLGQGDTQYF. CDR3 DNA: TGTGCCAGCAGCTTAGGGCAGGGCGATACGCAGTATTTT.

The chain couples TRBV30 to TRBJ2-2; perhaps TRBD2 as D (5 bases). The length of the CDR3 is 15 residues. Germline V gene data show CDR1 as GTSNPN and CDR2 as SVGIG (reference sequence). Trimming shortened V by 5 bases and J by 6 bases, and 19 bases separated the two germline ends. CDR3 in amino acids: CAWGLVPRGAGELFF. DNA of the CDR3: TGTGCCTGGGGACTCGTCCCCCGTGGCGCCGGGGAGCTGTTTTTT.

The chain has TRBV13 and TRBJ2-5; possible D gene TRBD1, 6 bases. With 3 bases removed from V and 3 bases from J, the gap between germline ends came to 14 bases. The CDR3 extends over 15 amino acids. CDR1 and CDR2 (germline): PRHDT, FYEKMQ (reference sequence). The CDR3 DNA follows: TGTGCCAGCAGCTTTACCCGGGACACAGAAGAGACCCAGTACTTC. This codes for CASSFTRDTEETQYF.

In its sample, this clone was seen a few times. The V and J genes are TRBV6-5 and TRBJ1-2; D is undetermined. Trimming stripped 2 bases from V and 3 bases from J, with 7 bases between. Germline V CDR1 and CDR2: MNHEY, SVGAGI. CDR3 length: 13 amino acids. The CDR3 nucleotides are TGTGCCAGCAGTTACAACAGATACTATGGCTACACCTTC. It specifies CASSYNRYYGYTF.

The chain combines TRBV19 with TRBJ2-7; D is possibly TRBD1 (6 bases). CDR1 and CDR2 from the germline V gene are LNHDA and SQIVND (reference sequence). The ends were cut back, 3 bases at V and 3 bases at J, with 12 bases in the middle. There are 14 residues in the CDR3. CDR3 loop: CASSITAGDYEQYF. Written as DNA, the CDR3 is TGTGCCAGTAGTATTACAGCAGGGGACTACGAGCAGTACTTC.

J is TRBJ1-2 and V is TRBV19; D call uncertain. CDR3 length: 15 residues. V was trimmed by 1 base and J by 1 base, leaving 10 bases between them. Germline CDR1 and CDR2: LNHDA and SQIVND (reference sequence). In DNA, the CDR3 is TGTGCCAGTAGTATAGGACGGGGTCTTAACTATGGCTACACCTTC. Its protein product is CASSIGRGLNYGYTF.